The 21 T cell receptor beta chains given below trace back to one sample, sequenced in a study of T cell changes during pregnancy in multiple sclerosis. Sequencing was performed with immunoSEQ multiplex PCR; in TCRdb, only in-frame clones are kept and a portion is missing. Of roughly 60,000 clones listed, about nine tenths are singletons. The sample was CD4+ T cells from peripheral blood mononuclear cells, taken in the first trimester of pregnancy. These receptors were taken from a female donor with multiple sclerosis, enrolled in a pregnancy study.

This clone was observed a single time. The DNA for the CDR3 is TGTGCCACCAGCAGATCGGACAGGGGACGGTCTGGAAACACCATATATTTT. Amino acid sequence: CATSRSDRGRSGNTIYF. This rearrangement joins TRBV15 to TRBJ1-3, with TRBD1 identical over 9 bases. V lost 2 bases and J lost 1; bases outside the gene matches: 6. Germline lookup yields CDR1 LNHNV and CDR2 YYDKDF (reference sequence). The CDR3 sequence is 17 residues long. Combining the CDR3 with reference TRBV15 and TRBJ1-3 gives the whole variable domain DAMVIQNPRYQVTQFGKPVTLSCSQTLNHNVMYWYQQKSSQAPKLLFHYYDKDFNNEADTPDNFQSRRPNTSFCFLDIRSPGLGDTAMYLCATSRSDRGRSGNTIYFGEGSWLTVV.

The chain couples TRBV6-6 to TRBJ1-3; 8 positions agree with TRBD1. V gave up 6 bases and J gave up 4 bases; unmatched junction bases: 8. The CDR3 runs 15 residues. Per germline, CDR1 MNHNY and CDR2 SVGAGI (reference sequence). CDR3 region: CASSPGTGGGNTIYF. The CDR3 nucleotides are TGTGCCAGCAGCCCTGGGACAGGAGGAGGAAACACCATATATTTT.

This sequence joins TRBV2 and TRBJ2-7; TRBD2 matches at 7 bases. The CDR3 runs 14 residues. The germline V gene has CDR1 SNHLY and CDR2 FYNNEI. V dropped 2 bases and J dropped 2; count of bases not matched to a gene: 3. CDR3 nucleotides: TGTGCCAGCAGTGAACAGCTAGCGGCCTACGAGCAGTACTTC. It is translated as CASSEQLAAYEQYF. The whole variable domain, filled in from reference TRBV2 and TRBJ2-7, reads EPEVTQTPSHQVTQMGQEVILRCVPISNHLYFYWYRQILGQKVEFLVSFYNNEISEKSEIFDDQFSVERPDGSNFTLKIRSTKLEDSAMYFCASSEQLAAYEQYFGPGTRLTVT.

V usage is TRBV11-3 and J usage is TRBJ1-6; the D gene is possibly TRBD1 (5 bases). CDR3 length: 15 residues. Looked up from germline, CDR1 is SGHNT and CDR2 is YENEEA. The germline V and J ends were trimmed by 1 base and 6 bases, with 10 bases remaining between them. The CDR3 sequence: CASSLGKGVNSPLHF. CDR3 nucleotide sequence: TGTGCCAGCAGCTTAGGAAAAGGGGTTAATTCACCCCTCCACTTT.

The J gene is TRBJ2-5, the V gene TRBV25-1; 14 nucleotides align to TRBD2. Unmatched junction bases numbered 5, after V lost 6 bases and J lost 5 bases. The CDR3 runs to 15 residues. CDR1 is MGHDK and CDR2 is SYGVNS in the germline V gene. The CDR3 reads CASRTSGGAGETQYF. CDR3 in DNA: TGTGCCAGCAGGACTAGCGGGGGGGCCGGTGAGACCCAGTACTTC.

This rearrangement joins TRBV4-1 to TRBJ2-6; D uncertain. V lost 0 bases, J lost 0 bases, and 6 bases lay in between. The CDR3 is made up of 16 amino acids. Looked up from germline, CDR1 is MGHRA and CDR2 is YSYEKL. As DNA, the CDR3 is TGCGCCAGCAGCCAAGATCCGTTCTCTGGGGCCAACGTCCTGACTTTC. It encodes CASSQDPFSGANVLTF.

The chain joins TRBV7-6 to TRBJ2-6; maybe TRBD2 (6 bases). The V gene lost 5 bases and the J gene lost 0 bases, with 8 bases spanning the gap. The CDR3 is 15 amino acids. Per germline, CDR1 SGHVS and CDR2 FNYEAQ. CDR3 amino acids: CASSGGFSGANVLTF. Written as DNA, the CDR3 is TGTGCCAGCAGCGGGGGGTTCTCTGGGGCCAACGTCCTGACTTTC. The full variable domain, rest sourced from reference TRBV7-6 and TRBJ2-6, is GAGVSQSPRYKVTKRGQDVALRCDPISGHVSLYWYRQALGQGPEFLTYFNYEAQQDKSGLPNDRFSAERPEGSISTLTIQRTEQRDSAMYRCASSGGFSGANVLTFGAGSRLTVL.

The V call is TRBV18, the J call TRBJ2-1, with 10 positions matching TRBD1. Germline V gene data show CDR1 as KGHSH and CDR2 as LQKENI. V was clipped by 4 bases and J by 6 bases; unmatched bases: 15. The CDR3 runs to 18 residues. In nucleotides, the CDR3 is TGTGCCAGCTCACGCGTCCGGGACAGGGGACGACGGGGCAATGAGCAGTTCTTC. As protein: CASSRVRDRGRRGNEQFF.

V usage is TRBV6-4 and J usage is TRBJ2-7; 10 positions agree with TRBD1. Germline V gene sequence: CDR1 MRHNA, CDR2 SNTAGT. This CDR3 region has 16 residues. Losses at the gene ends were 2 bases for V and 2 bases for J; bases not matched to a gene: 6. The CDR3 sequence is CASSDPGTGAPYEQYF. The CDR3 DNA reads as TGTGCCAGCAGTGACCCCGGGACAGGGGCGCCCTACGAGCAGTACTTC.

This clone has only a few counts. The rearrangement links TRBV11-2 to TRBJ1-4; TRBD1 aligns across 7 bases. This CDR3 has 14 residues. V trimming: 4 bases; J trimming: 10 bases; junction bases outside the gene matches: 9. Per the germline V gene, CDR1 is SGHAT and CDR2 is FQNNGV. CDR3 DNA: TGTGCCAGCAGCTCTTTGACAGGGTGGGGAAAACTGTTTTTT. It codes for CASSSLTGWGKLFF.

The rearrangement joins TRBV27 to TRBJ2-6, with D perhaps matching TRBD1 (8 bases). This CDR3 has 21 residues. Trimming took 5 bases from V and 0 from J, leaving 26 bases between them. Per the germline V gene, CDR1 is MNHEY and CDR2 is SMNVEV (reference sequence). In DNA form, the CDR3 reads TGTGCCAGCAGTCCCCGGACAGGGCGAGGGGGGGGTAGCTCTGGGGCCAACGTCCTGACTTTC. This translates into CASSPRTGRGGGSSGANVLTF. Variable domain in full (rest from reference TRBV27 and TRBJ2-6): EAQVTQNPRYLITVTGKKLTVTCSQNMNHEYMSWYRQDPGLGLRQIYYSMNVEVTDKGDVPEGYKVSRKEKRNFPLILESPSPNQTSLYFCASSPRTGRGGGSSGANVLTFGAGSRLTVL.

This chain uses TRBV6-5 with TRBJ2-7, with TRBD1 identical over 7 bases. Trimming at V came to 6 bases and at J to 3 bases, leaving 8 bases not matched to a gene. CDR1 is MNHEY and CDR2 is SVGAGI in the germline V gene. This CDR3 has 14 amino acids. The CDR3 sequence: CASREQGSVYEQYF. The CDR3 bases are TGTGCCAGCAGAGAACAGGGGTCGGTCTACGAGCAGTACTTC.

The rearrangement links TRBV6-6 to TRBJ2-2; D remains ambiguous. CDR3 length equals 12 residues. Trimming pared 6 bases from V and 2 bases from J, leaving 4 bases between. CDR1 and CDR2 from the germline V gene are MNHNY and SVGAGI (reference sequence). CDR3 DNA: TGTGCCAGCAGCTCCAACACCGGGGAGCTGTTTTTT. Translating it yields CASSSNTGELFF.

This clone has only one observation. The CDR3 region has the DNA TGCAGCGTCGGAGGAGCGGGGGGGCTCAATGAGCAGTTCTTC. It translates to CSVGGAGGLNEQFF. The chain couples TRBV29-1 to TRBJ2-1, with 10 bases identical to TRBD2. CDR3 size: 14 residues. After removal of 6 bases from V and 6 bases from J, the junction contained 8 bases not matched to a gene. Germline V gene lookup returns CDR1 SQVTM and CDR2 ANQGSEA.

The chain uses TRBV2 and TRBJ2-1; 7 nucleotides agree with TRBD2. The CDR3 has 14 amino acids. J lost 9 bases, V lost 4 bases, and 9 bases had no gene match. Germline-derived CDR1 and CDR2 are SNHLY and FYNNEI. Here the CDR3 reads CASSVQRGAVEQFF. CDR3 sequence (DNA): TGTGCCAGCAGTGTCCAGCGGGGTGCGGTTGAGCAGTTCTTC.

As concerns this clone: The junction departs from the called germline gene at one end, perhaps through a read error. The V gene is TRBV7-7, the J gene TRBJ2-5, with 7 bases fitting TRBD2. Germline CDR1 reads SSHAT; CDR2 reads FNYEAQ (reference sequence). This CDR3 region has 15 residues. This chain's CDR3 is CASSSAGLTAETQYF. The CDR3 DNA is TGTGCTAGCAGCTCGGCGGGACTAACCGCAGAGACCCAGTACTTC.

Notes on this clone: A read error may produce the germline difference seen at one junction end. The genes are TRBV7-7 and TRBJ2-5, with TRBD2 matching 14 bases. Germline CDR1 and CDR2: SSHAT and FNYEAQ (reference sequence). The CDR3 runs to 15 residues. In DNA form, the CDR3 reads TGTGCTAGCAGCCAAGGACTAGCGGGAGGCGAGACCCAGTACTTC. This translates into CASSQGLAGGETQYF.

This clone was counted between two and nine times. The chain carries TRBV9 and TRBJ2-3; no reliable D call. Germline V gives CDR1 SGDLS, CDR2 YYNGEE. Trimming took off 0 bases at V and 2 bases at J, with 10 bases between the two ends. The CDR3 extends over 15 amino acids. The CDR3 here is CASSVDPVTTDTQYF. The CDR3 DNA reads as TGTGCCAGCAGCGTAGATCCGGTTACCACAGATACGCAGTATTTT.

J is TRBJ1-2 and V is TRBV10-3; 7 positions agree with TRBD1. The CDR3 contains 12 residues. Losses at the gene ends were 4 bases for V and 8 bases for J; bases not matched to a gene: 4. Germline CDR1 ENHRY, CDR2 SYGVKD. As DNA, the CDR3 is TGTGCCATCAGTGGACAGGGAATGGGCTACACCTTC. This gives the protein CAISGQGMGYTF.

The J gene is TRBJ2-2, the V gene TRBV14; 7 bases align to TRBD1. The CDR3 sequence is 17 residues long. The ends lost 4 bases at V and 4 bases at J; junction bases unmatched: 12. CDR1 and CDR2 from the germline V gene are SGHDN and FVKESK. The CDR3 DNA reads TGTGCCAGCAGCCCTCGTGACAGGGTGATTGGCACCGGGGAGCTGTTTTTT. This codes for CASSPRDRVIGTGELFF.

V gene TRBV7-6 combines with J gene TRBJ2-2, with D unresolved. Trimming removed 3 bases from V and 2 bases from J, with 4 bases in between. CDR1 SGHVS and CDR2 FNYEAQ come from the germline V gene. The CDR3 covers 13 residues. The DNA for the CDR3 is TGTGCCAGCAGCTTGTCTAACACCGGGGAGCTGTTTTTT. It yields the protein CASSLSNTGELFF. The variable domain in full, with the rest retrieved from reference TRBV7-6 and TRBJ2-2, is GAGVSQSPRYKVTKRGQDVALRCDPISGHVSLYWYRQALGQGPEFLTYFNYEAQQDKSGLPNDRFSAERPEGSISTLTIQRTEQRDSAMYRCASSLSNTGELFFGEGSRLTVL.